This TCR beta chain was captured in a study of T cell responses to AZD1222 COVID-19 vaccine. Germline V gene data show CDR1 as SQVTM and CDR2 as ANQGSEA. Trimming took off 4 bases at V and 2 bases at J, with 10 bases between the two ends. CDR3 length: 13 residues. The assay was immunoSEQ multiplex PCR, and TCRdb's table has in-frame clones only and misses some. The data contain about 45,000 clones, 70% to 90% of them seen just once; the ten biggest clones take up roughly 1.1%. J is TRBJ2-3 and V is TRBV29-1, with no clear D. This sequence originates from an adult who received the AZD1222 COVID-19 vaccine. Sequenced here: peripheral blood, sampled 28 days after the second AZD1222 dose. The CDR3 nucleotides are TGCAGCGTTGCCCTCCGGTTCACAGATACGCAGTATTTT. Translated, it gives CSVALRFTDTQYF.